This T cell receptor (beta chain) was profiled in a study of T cell repertoires in cytomegalovirus infection. With regard to this clonotype: What it binds is unknown.

V lost 6 bases and J lost 1, with 12 bases in between. Germline CDR1 MNHNS, CDR2 SASEGT. The CDR3 extends over 14 amino acids. Each CDR3 protein is one row after TCRdb ran MiXCR on the reads. The sample includes some 920,000 distinct CDR3 sequences, about a third of them seen just once. The receptor was isolated from a human donor in good health (CMV status not recorded). Some clones in this sample may be carry-over from other donors' samples. Specimen: cultured CD8+ T cells from PBMCs, collected from culture after CMV antigen stimulation. V usage is TRBV6-1 and J usage is TRBJ1-1; maybe TRBD1 (5 bases). DNA of the CDR3: TGTGCCAGCAGCATCGGGGGGTCGAACACTGAAGCTTTCTTT. Translating gives CASSIGGSNTEAFF.